The sample holds a few counts of the clone carrying this T cell receptor (beta chain). Its antigen is not known. The CDR3 runs to 14 residues. Germline lookup yields CDR1 MNHGY and CDR2 SAAAGT. The V gene lost 7 bases and the J gene lost 0 bases, with 13 bases spanning the gap. Clones were read by immunoSEQ multiplex PCR, and TCRdb kept only the in-frame ones, dropping some. The top ten clones hold about 32% of a sample with about a thousand clones, 27% of them seen once. The data belong to a study of T cells in localized non-small cell lung cancer. Study results and limitations: Blood T cell density predicted longer survival; adjacent-lung clonality, shorter. Sequence data derive from only one tumor region, so heterogeneity remains possible. The study detected a median approximately 54 of the top 100 tumor clones in adjacent lung. Uninvolved adjacent lung showed higher T cell clonality than tumor.

The V gene is TRBV6-8, the J gene TRBJ2-7; possibly TRBD2 for D (6 bases). The specimen was normal lung tissue next to the tumor, collected before any cancer treatment. The receptor's source is a woman aged 35 to 75 with stage III lung adenocarcinoma. The CDR3 nucleotides are TGTGCCAGCACCCGGGACTTTAGCTCCTACGAGCAGTACTTC. Protein: CASTRDFSSYEQYF.